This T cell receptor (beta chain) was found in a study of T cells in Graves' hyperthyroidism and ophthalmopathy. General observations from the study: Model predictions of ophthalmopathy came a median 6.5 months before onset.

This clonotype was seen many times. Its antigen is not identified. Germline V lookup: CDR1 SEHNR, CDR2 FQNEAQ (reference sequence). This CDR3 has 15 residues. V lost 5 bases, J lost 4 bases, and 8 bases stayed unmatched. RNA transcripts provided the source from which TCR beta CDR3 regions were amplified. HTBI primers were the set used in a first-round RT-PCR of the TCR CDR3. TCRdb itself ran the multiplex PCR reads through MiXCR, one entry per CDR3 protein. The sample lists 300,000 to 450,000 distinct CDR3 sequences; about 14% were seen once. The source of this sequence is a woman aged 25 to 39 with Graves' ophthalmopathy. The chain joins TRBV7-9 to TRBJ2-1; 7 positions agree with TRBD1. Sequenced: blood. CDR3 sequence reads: CASSLTGRGYNEQFF. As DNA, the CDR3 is TGTGCCAGCAGCCTGACAGGGCGTGGGTACAATGAGCAGTTCTTC.